One T cell receptor beta chain is described in this entry. Antigen specificity is unknown. This specimen belongs to a study of early T cells in non-severe SARS-CoV-2 infection. Across the study: It was bulk RNA from unsorted whole blood that was sequenced, and the chains were unpaired. Broader study findings: Matching results from VDJdb favored anti-spike CD8 responses, leaving private and CD4 specificities undetected.

Germline assignment: CDR1 MNHNY and CDR2 SVGAGI (reference sequence). The CDR3 runs to 13 residues. Trimming took off 7 bases at V and 7 bases at J, with 14 bases between the two ends. Tagging with unique molecular identifiers was applied to individual cDNA molecules. Each CDR3 protein is one row after TCRdb ran MiXCR on the 5' RACE reads. The table lists about 60,000 distinct CDR3 sequences, about an eighth of them singletons, with about 4% in the top ten. The sequenced sample consisted of whole blood. The clonotype was recovered from an adult who was a healthcare worker with PCR-confirmed SARS-CoV-2 infection or an uninfected control (not recorded which). The V and J genes are TRBV6-6 and TRBJ2-1; D gene uncertain. The CDR3 bases are TGTGCCAGCAACTTTCTAATGGGAAATGAGCAGTTCTTC. Translation gives CASNFLMGNEQFF.